This TCR beta chain was identified during a study of regulatory T cells in long-lasting Graves disease. For the study at large: Newly diagnosed Graves' patients had taken antithyroid drugs under 3 months.

As to time point: newly diagnosed GD, antithyroid drugs for less than 3 months. The TCR library was prepared using RNA isolated from PBMCs. CDR1 and CDR2 (germline): SGHRS, YFSETQ. With V trimmed by 3 bases and J by 2 bases, 8 bases remained unmatched. This CDR3 contains 17 residues. This clonotype was detected a few times. In building TCR beta libraries, iRepertoire HTBI primers were used together with Arm-PCR of CDR3 regions. TCRdb re-called the multiplex PCR reads through MiXCR, storing one row per CDR3 protein. The table has 440,000 or so distinct CDR3 sequences, about 16% seen once. These data also featured in a second study, about T cells in Graves' hyperthyroidism and ophthalmopathy. From that paper: Over 18 months, lack of ophthalmopathy progression marked Graves' hyperthyroidism as stable. In the first-round RT-PCR of the TCR CDR3, the HTBI primer set was used.

The J gene is TRBJ2-2, the V gene TRBV5-1, with TRBD1 matching over 9 bases. Specimen: peripheral blood mononuclear cells (PBMCs), collected at new diagnosis, from a patient treated with antithyroid drugs. This receptor was taken from a woman aged 30 to 39 with Graves disease. CDR3 DNA sequence: TGCGCCAGCAGCTCGGCCCCGGGACAGGGTAACACCGGGGAGCTGTTTTTT. This sequence encodes CASSSAPGQGNTGELFF.